A selection of T cell receptor beta chains follows, all from one sample in a study of T cell repertoires in cytomegalovirus infection. These receptors are not linked to any known antigen. Using its own MiXCR run on the reads, TCRdb lists one record per CDR3 protein. This sample has 150,000 or so distinct CDR3 sequences; about a fifth occur once, and the top ten carry roughly 25%. The sequencing here drew on CD8+ T cells from cultured PBMCs, taken from culture after CMV antigen stimulation. These receptors all stem from a human donor in good health (CMV status not recorded). Some clones in this sample may be carry-over from other donors' samples. The CDR3 runs from the conserved cysteine through the conserved F or W. Each record gives: J gene, clone size, V gene, D gene, CDR3 protein, CDR3 DNA. D genes are given only for firm matches. Some rows have no size entry. The others give once, few or many, or a class for an expanded clone.

>TRBJ1-5|.|TRBV7-6|.
CASSAEVAGNQPQHF
TGTGCCAGCAGCGCAGAGGTGGCGGGCAATCAGCCCCAGCATTTT
>TRBJ1-5|.|TRBV7-2|.
CASSTPQANQPQHF
TGTGCCAGCAGCACACCACAGGCCAATCAGCCCCAGCATTTT
>TRBJ2-5|few|TRBV7-9|TRBD1
CASSFRTGKKKTQYF
TGTGCCAGCAGCTTTCGGACAGGGAAGAAGAAGACCCAGTACTTC
>TRBJ1-4|.|TRBV12-3/TRBV12-4|.
CASSSGLLGEKLFF
TGTGCCAGCAGTTCGGGCCTCTTGGGGGAAAAACTGTTTTTT
>TRBJ1-1|few|TRBV10-3|TRBD1
CAIRNRGDAVGEAFF
TGTGCCATCAGAAACAGGGGGGACGCGGTCGGGGAAGCTTTCTTT
>TRBJ2-1|.|TRBV7-3|.
CASSMRGSIYNEQFF
TGTGCCAGCAGTATGCGGGGATCAATCTACAATGAGCAGTTCTTC
>TRBJ2-5|few|TRBV7-8|.
CASRASAGEETQYF
TGTGCCAGCAGGGCTAGCGCCGGTGAGGAGACCCAGTACTTC
>TRBJ1-5|.|TRBV4-3|TRBD1
CASSAGTGEQPQHF
TGCGCCAGCAGCGCGGGGACAGGGGAGCAGCCCCAGCATTTT
>TRBJ2-7|few|TRBV2|TRBD2
CASSEWWGGAYEQYF
TGTGCCAGCAGTGAATGGTGGGGGGGGGCCTACGAGCAGTACTTC
>TRBJ1-3|.|TRBV7-2|.
CASSLRGALFGNTIYF
TGTGCCAGCAGCTTACGGGGGGCGCTTTTTGGAAACACCATATATTTT
>TRBJ1-5|few|TRBV7-6|.
CASSETSNQPQHF
TGTGCCAGCAGTGAAACCAGCAATCAGCCCCAGCATTTT
>TRBJ1-4|few|TRBV7-2|.
CASSPAQNEKLFF
TGTGCCAGCAGCCCCGCACAGAATGAAAAACTGTTTTTT